The 20 T cell receptor beta chains listed next were all sequenced from one sample in a study of blood T cell repertoires in COVID-19. Only in-frame clones appear in the TCRdb table, and some are missing; sequencing was by immunoSEQ multiplex PCR. This table holds some 290,000 clones, around four fifths found once. Sequencing was carried out using peripheral blood. The receptors originated from a man between 60 and 75 years old who had recovered from COVID-19.

The chain couples TRBV5-1 to TRBJ1-1, with 9 bases lining up with TRBD1. Trimming cost V 4 bases and J 8 bases; bases outside gene matches: 6. This CDR3 comprises 13 residues. Germline V gives CDR1 SGHRS, CDR2 YFSETQ. This chain's CDR3 is CASSPAGTGEAFF. In DNA form, the CDR3 reads TGCGCCAGCAGCCCGGCCGGGACAGGGGAAGCTTTCTTT.

This chain connects TRBV5-1 to TRBJ2-3; 7 bases agree with TRBD1. The V and J ends lost 0 bases and 3 bases, in that order; junction bases with no gene match: 4. The CDR3 contains 15 residues. The V gene's germline CDR1 is SGHRS and CDR2 YFSETQ. In nucleotides, the CDR3 is TGCGCCAGCAGCTTGGAAAGGGACAGAACAGATACGCAGTATTTT. Its protein is CASSLERDRTDTQYF.

This chain connects TRBV7-5 to TRBJ1-5; the table assigns TRBD1, which was not confirmed against the DNA. TRBV7-5 is flagged as a pseudogene. The CDR3 extends over 15 amino acids. CDR3 residues: CARSSIRDNNQPQHF. CDR3 nucleotide sequence: TGTGCCAGAAGCTCCATCCGGGACAACAATCAGCCCCAGCATTTT.

This chain connects TRBV3-1 (or the pseudogene TRBV3-2) to TRBJ1-2; D perhaps matches TRBD1 (5 bases). The germline gives CDR1 LGHDT, CDR2 YNNKEL (reference sequence). Trimming left V 4 bases short and J 5 bases short, with 17 bases between. The CDR3 totals 15 residues. CDR3 loop: CASSLTEPPWYGYTF. The CDR3 DNA is TGTGCCAGCAGCCTGACAGAGCCTCCTTGGTATGGCTACACCTTC.

This chain links TRBV30 with TRBJ2-5, with 8 bases identical to TRBD1. The J segment lost 10 bases and the V segment lost 3 bases, leaving 7 bases of the junction unmatched. CDR3 length equals 12 residues. Germline V lookup: CDR1 GTSNPN, CDR2 SVGIG (reference sequence). CDR3 nucleotide sequence: TGTGCCTGGAGCGGACAGGGTGGGATCCAGTACTTC. Encoded protein: CAWSGQGGIQYF. The variable domain in full, completed from reference TRBV30 and TRBJ2-5, reads SQTIHQWPATLVQPVGSPLSLECTVEGTSNPNLYWYRQAAGRGLQLLFYSVGIGQISSEVPQNLSASRPQDRQFILSSKKLLLSDSGFYLCAWSGQGGIQYFGPGTRLLVL.

V and J are TRBV5-5 and TRBJ2-3, with TRBD2 matching 7 bases. The CDR3 covers 15 residues. Germline assignment: CDR1 SGHKS and CDR2 YYEKEE (reference sequence). V lost 5 bases to trimming and J lost 6 bases; unmatched junction nucleotides: 12. DNA for the CDR3: TGTGCCAGCAGGCCGGCGGACTACGGGGGGGATACGCAGTATTTT. This encodes CASRPADYGGDTQYF.

This clone was observed a handful of times. The rearrangement joins TRBV9 to TRBJ2-7, with 7 bases fitting TRBD1. Trimming cost V 5 bases and J 3 bases; bases outside gene matches: 5. The CDR3 has 13 amino acids. Germline V gene data show CDR1 as SGDLS and CDR2 as YYNGEE. This chain's CDR3 is CASSRDSGYEQYF. CDR3 DNA sequence: TGTGCCAGCAGTCGGGACAGCGGCTACGAGCAGTACTTC. Based on the CDR3 plus reference TRBV9 and TRBJ2-7, the full variable domain is DSGVTQTPKHLITATGQRVTLRCSPRSGDLSVYWYQQSLDQGLQFLIQYYNGEERAKGNILERFSAQQFPDLHSELNLSSLELGDSALYFCASSRDSGYEQYFGPGTRLTVT.

V usage is TRBV27 and J usage is TRBJ1-2; TRBD1 might be the D (6 bases). V gave up 6 bases and J gave up 4 bases, with 12 bases separating them. Germline assignment: CDR1 MNHEY and CDR2 SMNVEV (reference sequence). CDR3 length: 13 residues. CDR3 coding DNA: TGTGCCAGCAGCGGGGACACGATCTATGGCTACACCTTC. Protein sequence: CASSGDTIYGYTF.

The chain couples TRBV19 to TRBJ2-1; 12 nucleotides agree with TRBD2. Germline V gene lookup returns CDR1 LNHDA and CDR2 SQIVND (reference sequence). Unmatched junction bases numbered 1, after V lost 4 bases and J lost 9 bases. CDR3 length: 13 amino acids. The chain's CDR3 is CASSKLAGGEQFF. Written as DNA, the CDR3 is TGTGCCAGTAGTAAACTAGCGGGAGGTGAGCAGTTCTTC. Together with reference TRBV19 and TRBJ2-1, the CDR3 gives the full variable domain: DGGITQSPKYLFRKEGQNVTLSCEQNLNHDAMYWYRQDPGQGLRLIYYSQIVNDFQKGDIAEGYSVSREKKESFPLTVTSAQKNPTAFYLCASSKLAGGEQFFGPGTRLTVL.

The CDR3 coding sequence is TGTGCCTGGCGGCCCGCAGGGGTCAGCAATCAGCCCCAGCATTTT. This gives the protein CAWRPAGVSNQPQHF. This chain connects TRBV30 to TRBJ1-5, with TRBD1 as a possible D gene (6 bases). V lost 5 bases and J 1 base, leaving 15 bases between the germline ends. Germline lookup yields CDR1 GTSNPN and CDR2 SVGIG (reference sequence). The CDR3 extends over 15 amino acids.

V usage is TRBV6-4 and J usage is TRBJ2-2; the match to TRBD2 covers 10 bases. This CDR3 comprises 17 residues. In germline, CDR1 is MRHNA, CDR2 SNTAGT. V lost 4 bases to trimming and J lost 3 bases; unmatched junction nucleotides: 8. In DNA, the CDR3 is TGTGCCAGCAGTGTTTTACTAGCGGGATACCACACCGGGGAGCTGTTTTTT. This translates into CASSVLLAGYHTGELFF.

V is TRBV7-2 and J is TRBJ2-5; 14 bases map to TRBD2. The V and J ends lost 5 bases and 4 bases, in that order; junction bases with no gene match: 3. The CDR3 loop spans 15 amino acids. Germline CDR1 is SGHTA and CDR2 is FQGNSA. The CDR3 reads CASSHGLAGGETQYF. Written as DNA, the CDR3 is TGTGCCAGCAGCCACGGACTAGCGGGGGGAGAGACCCAGTACTTC.

The CDR3 DNA reads TGCGCCAGCAGCTTGGTAGCGGGGAGCCACGAGCAGTACTTC. The encoded protein is CASSLVAGSHEQYF. This chain connects TRBV5-1 to TRBJ2-7, with TRBD2 matching over 8 bases. Per germline, CDR1 SGHRS and CDR2 YFSETQ. The CDR3 contains 14 residues. V lost 0 bases, J lost 5 bases, and 4 bases stayed unmatched.

This chain connects TRBV28 to TRBJ1-2; the match to TRBD1 covers 8 bases. This CDR3 region has 13 residues. Germline-derived CDR1 and CDR2 are MDHEN and SYDVKM. The CDR3 DNA follows: TGTGTCACCGGTGCAGGGGGCTTCTATGGCTACACCTTC. It encodes CVTGAGGFYGYTF.

The CDR3 reads CASSPRGSAGPTDTQYF. CDR3 nucleotides: TGCGCCAGCAGCCCCCGAGGATCAGCGGGACCCACAGATACGCAGTATTTT. The rearrangement uses TRBV5-1 and TRBJ2-3; 7 nucleotides match TRBD2. With V trimmed by 4 bases and J by 2 bases, 13 bases remained unmatched. This CDR3 has 17 amino acids. Per the germline V gene, CDR1 is SGHRS and CDR2 is YFSETQ.

The chain is built from TRBV7-8 and TRBJ1-6, with no clear D. This CDR3 contains 13 residues. Germline V gives CDR1 SGHVS, CDR2 FQNEAQ. V gave up 5 bases and J gave up 3 bases, with 5 bases separating them. CDR3 nucleotide sequence: TGTGCCAGCAGCAGCGACTATAATTCACCCCTCCACTTT. It yields the protein CASSSDYNSPLHF.

V and J are TRBV6-6 and TRBJ2-7, with TRBD1 matching 9 bases. The CDR3 sequence is 15 residues long. Germline V gene lookup returns CDR1 MNHNY and CDR2 SVGAGI (reference sequence). V lost 0 bases to trimming and J lost 5 bases; unmatched junction nucleotides: 5. CDR3 protein: CASSYSNRGLNEQYF. Written as DNA, the CDR3 is TGTGCCAGCAGTTACTCGAACAGGGGGCTTAACGAGCAGTACTTC.

The rearrangement links TRBV28 to TRBJ1-4; unclear D gene. The germline gives CDR1 MDHEN, CDR2 SYDVKM. This CDR3 has 13 residues. With 6 bases removed from V and 4 bases from J, the gap between germline ends came to 9 bases. CDR3 in amino acids: CASRPKLNEKLFF. The DNA for the CDR3 is TGTGCCAGCAGGCCCAAACTTAATGAAAAACTGTTTTTT.

This chain connects TRBV5-4 to TRBJ1-2; the D is unclear. CDR1 SGHNT and CDR2 YYREEE come from the germline V gene (reference sequence). V lost 7 bases and J 7 bases, leaving 11 bases between the germline ends. The CDR3 length is 11 residues. CDR3 protein: CASGSSGGYTF. The CDR3 coding sequence is TGTGCCAGCGGAAGCTCGGGTGGCTACACCTTC.

As DNA, the CDR3 is TGTGCCAGCAGCTCCCCGGGGACAGCACATGGCTACACCTTC. Amino acids: CASSSPGTAHGYTF. The rearrangement links TRBV13 to TRBJ1-2, with TRBD1 matching over 7 bases. The germline gives CDR1 PRHDT, CDR2 FYEKMQ (reference sequence). The CDR3 is 14 residues long. The J segment lost 6 bases and the V segment lost 4 bases, leaving 8 bases of the junction unmatched.